What follows are 32 T cell receptor beta chains derived from one specimen sequenced in a study of T cells in narcolepsy. The table came from immunoSEQ multiplex PCR; TCRdb's copy has only in-frame clones and leaves some out. The sample consists of about 32,000 clones, roughly 77% of them appearing once. The sample comprised CD45RA- memory CD4+ T cells from PBMCs. These receptors were collected from a human donor with narcolepsy.

Regarding this clone: Mismatch with germline at one junction end may stem from a read error. The chain combines TRBV4-1 with TRBJ1-1; D uncertain. The CDR3 contains 16 residues. CDR1 is MGHRA, CDR2 YSYEKL, per germline. This CDR3 reads CASSQVSQAARTEAFF. In nucleotides, the CDR3 is TGTGCCAGCAGCCAAGTGAGCCAGGCCGCTAGGACTGAAGCTTTCTTT.

In DNA form, the CDR3 reads TGCGCCAGCAGCTTGTATGGTAGGGGACAGGGGATCACCGGGGAGCTGTTTTTT. Residues: CASSLYGRGQGITGELFF. V is TRBV5-1 and J is TRBJ2-2; the match to TRBD1 covers 10 bases. Germline assignment: CDR1 SGHRS and CDR2 YFSETQ. CDR3 length equals 18 residues. The V segment lost 1 base and the J segment 4 bases; nucleotides outside the gene matches: 10. The full variable domain, its missing parts supplied by reference TRBV5-1 and TRBJ2-2, is KAGVTQTPRYLIKTRGQQVTLSCSPISGHRSVSWYQQTPGQGLQFLFEYFSETQRNKGNFPGRFSGRQFSNSRSEMNVSTLELGDSALYLCASSLYGRGQGITGELFFGEGSRLTVL.

This chain uses TRBV28 with TRBJ2-5; D could derive from TRBD1 or TRBD2 (5 bases each). The end of the DNA is better explained by TRBJ2-7, so the J call may be wrong. Germline V gene sequence: CDR1 MDHEN, CDR2 SYDVKM. The CDR3 is made up of 15 amino acids. CDR3 nucleotides: TGTGCCAGCAGTTTGCCCGGGACGAGCTCCTACGAGCAGTACTTC. Translating it yields CASSLPGTSSYEQYF.

This rearrangement joins TRBV9 to TRBJ2-3; tentative D call: TRBD2 (5 bases). The CDR3 spans 14 residues. Germline values: CDR1 SGDLS, CDR2 YYNGEE. Deletions cut 3 bases from V and 5 bases from J, with 13 bases between. CDR3 in amino acids: CASSALGGIDTQYF. DNA for the CDR3: TGTGCCAGCAGCGCCCTAGGAGGAATAGATACGCAGTATTTT.

The V call is TRBV5-5, the J call TRBJ1-5; D not certain. CDR1 is SGHKS, CDR2 YYEKEE, per germline (reference sequence). The CDR3 is made up of 15 amino acids. Trimming removed 3 bases from V and 0 bases from J, with 10 bases in between. The CDR3 nucleotides read TGTGCCAGCAGCTCTACAGATTATAGCAATCAGCCCCAGCATTTT. Encoded protein: CASSSTDYSNQPQHF. The whole variable domain, remainder taken from reference TRBV5-5 and TRBJ1-5, is DAGVTQSPTHLIKTRGQQVTLRCSPISGHKSVSWYQQVLGQGPQFIFQYYEKEERGRGNFPDRFSARQFPNYSSELNVNALLLGDSALYLCASSSTDYSNQPQHFGDGTRLSIL.

The rearrangement joins TRBV5-8 to TRBJ2-7; no clear D gene. The CDR3 length is 13 residues. Germline V gives CDR1 SGHTS, CDR2 YDEGEE. Trimming removed 0 bases at V and 3 bases at J, with 7 bases between. The CDR3 nucleotides are TGTGCCAGCAGCTTGGGACTTTACTACGAGCAGTACTTC. Its protein is CASSLGLYYEQYF.

The V call is TRBV29-1, the J call TRBJ1-1; 8 bases are a match to TRBD1. Trimming cost V 7 bases and J 5 bases; bases outside gene matches: 9. CDR1 and CDR2 from the germline V gene are SQVTM and ANQGSEA. This CDR3 region has 13 residues. As DNA, the CDR3 is TGCAGCGGGAGCGACAGGGGAGGAACTGAAGCTTTCTTT. It codes for CSGSDRGGTEAFF.

This chain uses TRBV2 with TRBJ1-5; D unclear. V was cut by 2 bases and J by 3 bases, with 20 bases left in between. There are 18 residues in the CDR3. Germline assignment: CDR1 SNHLY and CDR2 FYNNEI. The chain's CDR3 is CASSEYSTKWPPNQPQHF. CDR3 sequence (DNA): TGTGCCAGCAGTGAATACAGTACGAAGTGGCCGCCCAATCAGCCCCAGCATTTT.

V and J are TRBV5-1 and TRBJ2-3, with 11 bases aligning to TRBD1. The germline V gene encodes CDR1 SGHRS and CDR2 YFSETQ. This CDR3 is built from 15 residues. V shed 4 bases and J 5 bases; nucleotides not matched to a gene: 6. The CDR3 region is CASSADRGRGDTQYF. CDR3 nucleotides: TGCGCCAGCAGCGCGGACAGGGGGCGGGGAGATACGCAGTATTTT.

The chain recombines TRBV2 with TRBJ1-1; D is possibly TRBD1 (5 bases). The germline V and J ends were trimmed by 2 bases and 13 bases, with 20 bases remaining between them. From germline, CDR1 is SNHLY and CDR2 FYNNEI. The CDR3 runs to 14 residues. The CDR3 region is CASSERRQGVFDFF. The CDR3 DNA sequence: TGTGCCAGCAGTGAAAGACGGCAGGGCGTATTTGATTTCTTT.

This sequence joins TRBV11-3 and TRBJ1-2; no clear D. V was pared by 0 bases and J by 1 base, with 9 bases between. This CDR3 spans 15 amino acids. Germline values: CDR1 SGHNT, CDR2 YENEEA. The CDR3 sequence: CASSLDSRNNYGYTF. In DNA, the CDR3 is TGTGCCAGCAGCTTAGATTCTCGGAATAACTATGGCTACACCTTC.

Only one count was recorded for this clone. This same CDR3 is encoded by further DNA sequences in the sample. This chain joins TRBV27 and TRBJ2-2; no clear D gene. Trimming took off 3 bases at V and 5 bases at J, with 4 bases between the two ends. Germline-derived CDR1 and CDR2 are MNHEY and SMNVEV (reference sequence). This CDR3 contains 12 residues. The CDR3 sequence is CASSLGTGELFF. The CDR3 DNA reads TGTGCCAGCAGTTTGGGTACCGGGGAGCTGTTTTTT.

V usage is TRBV5-1 and J usage is TRBJ2-7; D is unclear. Germline V gene data show CDR1 as SGHRS and CDR2 as YFSETQ. Trimming shortened V by 2 bases and J by 0 bases, and 9 bases separated the two germline ends. The CDR3 contains 14 residues. Here the CDR3 reads CASSLTLRSYEQYF. The DNA for the CDR3 is TGCGCCAGCAGCTTAACACTTCGCTCCTACGAGCAGTACTTC.

This clone was seen only once. CDR3 loop: CASSLWDRVTNYGYTF. The DNA of the CDR3 is TGTGCCAGCAGCTTGTGGGACAGGGTAACAAACTATGGCTACACCTTC. The chain uses TRBV5-4 and TRBJ1-2, with 9 nucleotides matching TRBD1. The CDR3 contains 16 residues. The germline CDR1 and CDR2 sequences are SGHNT and YYREEE (reference sequence). J lost 2 bases, V lost 1 base, and 6 bases had no gene match.

V is TRBV7-9 and J is TRBJ2-1; no clear D. Germline CDR1 is SEHNR and CDR2 is FQNEAQ (reference sequence). This CDR3 region has 14 residues. V lost 5 bases, J lost 5 bases, and 13 bases lay in between. This CDR3 is CASSKSTRDNEQFF. Written as DNA, the CDR3 is TGTGCCAGCAGCAAATCGACCCGAGACAATGAGCAGTTCTTC. The whole variable domain, filled in from reference TRBV7-9 and TRBJ2-1, reads DTGVSQNPRHKITKRGQNVTFRCDPISEHNRLYWYRQTLGQGPEFLTYFQNEAQLEKSRLLSDRFSAERPKGSFSTLEIQRTEQGDSAMYLCASSKSTRDNEQFFGPGTRLTVL.

The rearrangement joins TRBV27 to TRBJ1-5; TRBD1 is a possible D gene (6 bases). Trimming removed 5 bases at V and 1 base at J, with 9 bases between. Germline V gene sequence: CDR1 MNHEY, CDR2 SMNVEV (reference sequence). The CDR3 length is 14 residues. For the CDR3, the DNA is TGTGCCAGCAGTCCGGACAGAAGCAATCAGCCCCAGCATTTT. Translation gives CASSPDRSNQPQHF.

The chain links TRBV9 to TRBJ2-3; the match to TRBD2 covers 12 bases. CDR1 SGDLS and CDR2 YYNGEE come from the germline V gene. The CDR3 is 16 amino acids. V gave up 2 bases and J gave up 5 bases; unmatched junction bases: 6. DNA of the CDR3: TGTGCCAGCAGCGTGACTAGCGGGAGTTACGGAGATACGCAGTATTTT. Residues: CASSVTSGSYGDTQYF.

The genes are TRBV28 and TRBJ2-7; TRBD1 matches at 9 bases. V lost 3 bases to trimming and J lost 0 bases; unmatched junction nucleotides: 0. Germline values: CDR1 MDHEN, CDR2 SYDVKM. The CDR3 sequence is 14 residues long. The CDR3 protein is CASSLTGGSYEQYF. Written as DNA, the CDR3 is TGTGCCAGCAGTTTGACAGGGGGCTCCTACGAGCAGTACTTC.

This clone was picked up one time. The chain employs TRBV14 and TRBJ2-7; perhaps TRBD2 as D (7 bases). Germline assignment: CDR1 SGHDN and CDR2 FVKESK. The CDR3 loop spans 14 amino acids. V was cut by 7 bases and J by 4 bases, with 17 bases left in between. Here the CDR3 DNA reads TGTGCCAGCACCCCGAGGGGGGGATCTTACGAGCAGTACTTC. Amino acids: CASTPRGGSYEQYF.

J is TRBJ1-2 and V is TRBV11-2, with D possibly being TRBD1 (5 bases). Germline V gene sequence: CDR1 SGHAT, CDR2 FQNNGV. The CDR3 contains 12 residues. Between the trimmed V and J ends, which lost 4 bases and 7 bases, there was a span of 10 bases. CDR3 region: CASSSRQSGYTF. CDR3 DNA: TGTGCCAGCAGCTCCCGACAGTCTGGCTACACCTTC. Combining the CDR3 with reference TRBV11-2 and TRBJ1-2 gives the whole variable domain EAGVAQSPRYKIIEKRQSVAFWCNPISGHATLYWYQQILGQGPKLLIQFQNNGVVDDSQLPKDRFSAERLKGVDSTLKIQPAKLEDSAVYLCASSSRQSGYTFGSGTRLTVV.

The rearrangement uses TRBV9 and TRBJ1-1; D unresolved. The germline V gene has CDR1 SGDLS and CDR2 YYNGEE. V was cut by 4 bases and J by 3 bases, with 7 bases left in between. CDR3 length: 12 residues. CDR3 loop: CASSPGYTEAFF. CDR3 in DNA: TGTGCCAGCAGCCCGGGCTACACTGAAGCTTTCTTT.

This chain links TRBV28 with TRBJ2-4; D may be TRBD1 (5 bases). Germline V gives CDR1 MDHEN, CDR2 SYDVKM. Trimming cost V 2 bases and J 1 base, with 9 bases left between them. The CDR3 has 15 residues. In DNA, the CDR3 is TGTGCCAGCAGTTTACCAGGGATGGCCAAAAACATTCAGTACTTC. Its protein is CASSLPGMAKNIQYF.

On this clone: This same CDR3 is encoded by further DNA sequences in the sample. This chain links TRBV19 with TRBJ2-7, with D perhaps TRBD2 (6 bases). CDR1 is LNHDA and CDR2 is SQIVND in the germline V gene (reference sequence). CDR3 length equals 14 residues. The V end was cut by 5 bases, the J end by 3 bases, with 14 bases between. The CDR3 region has the DNA TGTGCCAGTAGTGCCCGGGACGGGAGCTACGAGCAGTACTTC. Its translation is CASSARDGSYEQYF.

J is TRBJ1-3 and V is TRBV6-1; TRBD1 might be the D (5 bases). Germline V gene lookup returns CDR1 MNHNS and CDR2 SASEGT. The CDR3 runs to 12 residues. V dropped 7 bases and J dropped 2 bases, with 6 bases sitting between them. Written as DNA, the CDR3 is TGTGCCAGCACAGGGCCTGGAAACACCATATATTTT. It codes for CASTGPGNTIYF.

The chain employs TRBV18 and TRBJ2-5; D gene ambiguous. The V and J ends lost 1 base and 4 bases respectively, with 7 bases between them. The CDR3 sequence is 13 residues long. CDR1 is KGHSH and CDR2 is LQKENI in the germline V gene. The CDR3 loop is CASSPLMGETQYF. The CDR3 DNA reads as TGTGCCAGCTCACCACTCATGGGAGAGACCCAGTACTTC.

This chain joins TRBV19 and TRBJ2-7; D not resolved. Trimming removed 0 bases from V and 4 bases from J, with 10 bases in between. The CDR3 covers 14 residues. Per the germline V gene, CDR1 is LNHDA and CDR2 is SQIVND (reference sequence). Written as DNA, the CDR3 is TGTGCCAGTAGTATAGATCCCGGGCAGTACGAGCAGTACTTC. It specifies CASSIDPGQYEQYF.

This clone has only a few counts. The rearrangement joins TRBV10-2 to TRBJ1-2; D remains unclear. This CDR3 is 12 amino acids long. The V end lost 5 bases, the J end lost 2 bases, and 6 bases lay between the germline ends. Germline loops: CDR1 WSHSY, CDR2 SAAADI. Here the CDR3 reads CASSLGNYGYTF. CDR3 nucleotide sequence: TGCGCCAGCAGTTTGGGGAACTATGGCTACACCTTC.

The gene calls are TRBV10-2 and TRBJ2-3; 13 bases are a match to TRBD2. The V gene's germline CDR1 is WSHSY and CDR2 SAAADI. Trimming took 6 bases from V and 6 from J; bases not matched to a gene: 6. This CDR3 is 15 amino acids long. The DNA for the CDR3 is TGCGCCAGCAGCCCCGGACTAGCGGGAGTGGATACGCAGTATTTT. Residues: CASSPGLAGVDTQYF.

The chain uses TRBV4-1 and TRBJ1-3; D remains unclear. Germline V gene data show CDR1 as MGHRA and CDR2 as YSYEKL. V was clipped by 0 bases and J by 0 bases, with 3 bases between them. CDR3 length: 14 residues. CDR3 residues: CASSQDLSGNTIYF. The CDR3 bases are TGCGCCAGCAGCCAAGATCTCTCTGGAAACACCATATATTTT.

V and J are TRBV19 and TRBJ1-4; 8 bases match TRBD1. There are 13 residues in the CDR3. CDR1 LNHDA and CDR2 SQIVND come from the germline V gene (reference sequence). V lost 7 bases and J lost 10; bases outside the gene matches: 8. The CDR3 is CASKTGEGGKLFF. The DNA of the CDR3 is TGTGCCAGTAAGACAGGGGAAGGTGGAAAACTGTTTTTT.

The chain links TRBV7-7 to TRBJ2-2, with 14 nucleotides matching TRBD2. The CDR3 covers 17 residues. V gave up 4 bases and J gave up 4 bases; unmatched junction bases: 5. Germline V lookup: CDR1 SSHAT, CDR2 FNYEAQ (reference sequence). The CDR3 sequence: CASSSGLAGVFTGELFF. The DNA for the CDR3 is TGTGCCAGCAGCTCGGGACTAGCGGGAGTTTTCACCGGGGAGCTGTTTTTT. Combining the CDR3 with reference TRBV7-7 and TRBJ2-2 gives the whole variable domain GAGVSQSPRYKVTKRGQDVTLRCDPISSHATLYWYQQALGQGPEFLTYFNYEAQPDKSGLPSDRFSAERPEGSISTLTIQRTEQRDSAMYRCASSSGLAGVFTGELFFGEGSRLTVL.

The CDR3 bases are TGTGCCAGCAGACAGGAGATGGGTCAGCCCCAGCATTTT. It translates to CASRQEMGQPQHF. The chain is built from TRBV27 and TRBJ1-5; D is perhaps TRBD1 (5 bases). Trimming took 6 bases from V and 6 from J, leaving 12 bases between them. Germline V CDR1 and CDR2: MNHEY, SMNVEV (reference sequence). This CDR3 has 13 residues.